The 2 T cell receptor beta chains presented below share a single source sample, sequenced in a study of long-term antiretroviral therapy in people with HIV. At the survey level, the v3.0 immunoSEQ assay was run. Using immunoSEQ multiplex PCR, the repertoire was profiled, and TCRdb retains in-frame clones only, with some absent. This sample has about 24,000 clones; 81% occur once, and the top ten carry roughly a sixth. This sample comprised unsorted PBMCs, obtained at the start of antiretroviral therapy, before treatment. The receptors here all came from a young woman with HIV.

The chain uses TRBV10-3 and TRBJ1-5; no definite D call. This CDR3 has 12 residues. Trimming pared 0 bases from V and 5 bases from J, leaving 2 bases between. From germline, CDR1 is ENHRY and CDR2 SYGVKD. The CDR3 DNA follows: TGTGCCATCAGTGAGTCGGATCAGCCCCAGCATTTT. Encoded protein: CAISESDQPQHF.

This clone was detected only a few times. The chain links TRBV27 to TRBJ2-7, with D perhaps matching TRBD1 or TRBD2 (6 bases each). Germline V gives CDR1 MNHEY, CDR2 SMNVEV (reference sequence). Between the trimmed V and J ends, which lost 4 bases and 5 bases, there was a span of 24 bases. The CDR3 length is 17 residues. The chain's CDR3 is CASSSPTGAESPHEQYF. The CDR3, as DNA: TGTGCCAGCAGTTCACCAACGGGGGCCGAATCACCCCACGAGCAGTACTTC.